This T cell receptor (beta chain) emerged from a study of CD8+ T cells in alopecia areata. Sequencing relied on a cDNA template that was reverse transcribed from extracted RNA. Method: immunoSEQ multiplex PCR; TCRdb's copy keeps in-frame clones and lacks some. The profile shows roughly 100,000 clones, about 60% of them singletons. Germline V gene lookup returns CDR1 GTSNPN and CDR2 SVGIG (reference sequence). This CDR3 contains 13 residues. The ends were cut back, 2 bases at V and 10 bases at J, with 15 bases in the middle. Of note for this clone: Its specificity is not known.

The study, taken as a whole, reports: Sharing of TCR sequences between patients (possibly for HLA-related reasons) was less clear than in mice.

This TCR was recovered from a human donor in good health. This chain joins TRBV30 and TRBJ2-1; tentative D call: TRBD2 (6 bases). The sequenced sample was CD4+ T cells sorted from blood. CDR3 region: CAWSPLAPGEQFF. Here the CDR3 DNA reads TGTGCCTGGAGTCCACTAGCTCCGGGAGAGCAGTTCTTC.